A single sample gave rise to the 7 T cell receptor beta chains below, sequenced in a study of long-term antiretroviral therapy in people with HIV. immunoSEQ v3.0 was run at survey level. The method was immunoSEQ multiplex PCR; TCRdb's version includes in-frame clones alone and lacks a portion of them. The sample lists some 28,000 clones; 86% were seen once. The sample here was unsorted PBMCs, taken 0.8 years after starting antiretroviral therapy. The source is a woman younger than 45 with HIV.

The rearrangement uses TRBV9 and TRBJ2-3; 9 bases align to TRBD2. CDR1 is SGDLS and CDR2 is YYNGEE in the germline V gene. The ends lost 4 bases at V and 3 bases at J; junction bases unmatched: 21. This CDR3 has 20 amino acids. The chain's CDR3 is CASSTLAPQRGALYTDTQYF. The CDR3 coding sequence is TGTGCCAGCAGCACTCTAGCGCCGCAGCGGGGGGCCCTTTATACAGATACGCAGTATTTT.

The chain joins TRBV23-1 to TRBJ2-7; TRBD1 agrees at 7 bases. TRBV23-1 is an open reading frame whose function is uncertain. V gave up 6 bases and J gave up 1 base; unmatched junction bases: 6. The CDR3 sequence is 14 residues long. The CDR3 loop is CASRADRESYEQYF. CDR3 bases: TGCGCCAGCAGAGCCGACAGGGAGTCCTACGAGCAGTACTTC.

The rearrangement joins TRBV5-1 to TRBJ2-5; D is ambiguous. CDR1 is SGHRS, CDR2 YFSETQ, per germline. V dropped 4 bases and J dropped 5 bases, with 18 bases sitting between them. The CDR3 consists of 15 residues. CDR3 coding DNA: TGCGCCAGCAGCCACGGGCAAAAAAGGTCGGAGACCCAGTACTTC. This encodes CASSHGQKRSETQYF.

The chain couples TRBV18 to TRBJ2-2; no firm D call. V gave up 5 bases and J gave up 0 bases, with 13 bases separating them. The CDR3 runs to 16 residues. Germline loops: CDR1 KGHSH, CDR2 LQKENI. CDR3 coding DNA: TGTGCCAGCTCATCAAACAGCGTTTCGAACACCGGGGAGCTGTTTTTT. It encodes CASSSNSVSNTGELFF.

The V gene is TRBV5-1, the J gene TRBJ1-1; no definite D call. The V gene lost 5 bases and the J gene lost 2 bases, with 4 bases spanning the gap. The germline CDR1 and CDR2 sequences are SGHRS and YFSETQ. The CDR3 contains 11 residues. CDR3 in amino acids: CASSINTEAFF. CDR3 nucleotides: TGCGCCAGCAGTATCAACACTGAAGCTTTCTTT.

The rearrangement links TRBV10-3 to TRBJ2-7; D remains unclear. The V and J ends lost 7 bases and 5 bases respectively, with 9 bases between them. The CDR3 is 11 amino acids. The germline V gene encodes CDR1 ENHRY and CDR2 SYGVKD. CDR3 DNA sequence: TGTGCCATCAACGCCTTCAACGAGCAGTACTTC. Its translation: CAINAFNEQYF.

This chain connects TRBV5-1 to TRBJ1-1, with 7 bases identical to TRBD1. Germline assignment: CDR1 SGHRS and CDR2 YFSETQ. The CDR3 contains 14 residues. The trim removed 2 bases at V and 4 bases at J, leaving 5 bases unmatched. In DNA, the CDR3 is TGCGCCAGCAGCTTCAGACAGGGCGGCACTGAAGCTTTCTTT. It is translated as CASSFRQGGTEAFF.